The sample holds many counts of the clone carrying this T cell receptor (beta chain). An absence of ophthalmopathy progression within 18 months meant stable Graves' hyperthyroidism. It was around 10 ml of fresh peripheral blood that supplied the PBMCs. This sample is drawn from a study of T cells in Graves' hyperthyroidism and ophthalmopathy. Across the study: Once the initial diagnosis was made, peripheral blood was obtained before any treatment.

This CDR3 comprises 15 residues. V was pared by 8 bases and J by 0 bases, with 11 bases between. Template material for amplifying TCR beta CDR3 regions consisted of RNA transcripts. First-round RT-PCR of the TCR CDR3 relied on the HTBI primer set. TCRdb independently ran MiXCR on the multiplex PCR reads; one entry per CDR3 protein. The table shows hundreds of thousands of distinct CDR3 sequences, with roughly 17% occurring only once. The TCR comes from a woman aged 25-40 years with Graves' hyperthyroidism. What was sequenced was blood. The chain carries TRBV12-3 or TRBV12-4 and TRBJ2-6; D is ambiguous. The CDR3 is CASAGWVSGANVLTF. CDR3 DNA sequence: TGTGCCAGCGCAGGATGGGTCTCTGGGGCCAACGTCCTGACTTTC.